These T cell receptor beta chains were read from a single sample in a study of T cells after yellow fever vaccination. TCRdb re-called the 5' RACE reads with MiXCR, one entry per CDR3 protein. The table has hundreds of thousands of distinct CDR3 sequences, around a sixth seen once. The sample in question was PBMCs, obtained before the yellow fever booster vaccination. Receptors were obtained from a man aged 18 to 29 who received the YFV17D yellow fever vaccine. Both conserved end residues are trimmed from each CDR3.

V gene	J gene	CDR3 protein
TRBV9	TRBJ2-3	ASSVSAGTNSGTQY
TRBV7-9	TRBJ1-1	ASSTRDRVFAEAF
TRBV29-1	TRBJ2-4	SVVSANIQY
TRBV20-1	TRBJ2-3	SARDVRALGADTQY
TRBV9	TRBJ1-6	ASSPRQGPNSPLH
TRBV4-1	TRBJ1-6	ASSPTGGGSPLH
TRBV4-1	TRBJ1-5	ASSQGPGEAQPQH
TRBV24-1	TRBJ2-2	ATSLSRTGELF
TRBV3-1	TRBJ1-1	ASSQVYDRPEAF
TRBV20-1	TRBJ1-2	SARRQGRDYGYT
TRBV7-2	TRBJ2-3	ATSGLITDTQY
TRBV20-1	TRBJ1-1	SARDTEAF
TRBV20-1	TRBJ1-1	SAKQDRAAF
TRBV7-9	TRBJ1-2	ASSLDGSLANYGYT
TRBV14	TRBJ1-4	ASSQEGRKLF
TRBV28	TRBJ2-1	ASEKAPLYNEQF
TRBV10-3	TRBJ2-2	AISAGQGAYTGELF
TRBV18	TRBJ1-6	ASSPRSSYNSPLH
TRBV18	TRBJ2-5	ASSPSVRGPETQY
TRBV6-1	TRBJ1-5	ASSRTGPFEPQH
TRBV4-2	TRBJ2-7	ASSQKWGAGAGEQY
TRBV12-3/TRBV12-4	TRBJ1-6	ASSLYGTGGSPLH
TRBV6-5	TRBJ2-1	ASRRAWPGVEQF
TRBV4-2	TRBJ2-2	ASSQEGEGGASGELF
TRBV6-1	TRBJ1-2	ASSERGSRQIAYGYT
TRBV6-1	TRBJ2-5	ASSYGRAGETQY
TRBV5-1	TRBJ2-1	ASSSTGTGDEQF
TRBV6-1	TRBJ1-2	ASTSAGPGQGAVGYT
TRBV5-1	TRBJ1-1	ASSLDRDRGEAF
TRBV20-1	TRBJ1-5	ICWGSQGSNQPQH
TRBV5-1	TRBJ2-7	ASSVGQGGYEQY
TRBV6-1	TRBJ2-1	ASSLRAPNGEQF
TRBV20-1	TRBJ2-5	SARTGTQY
TRBV4-1	TRBJ2-5	ASSQPARKETQY
TRBV23-1	TRBJ2-5	ASSLDPRETQY
TRBV20-1	TRBJ2-5	SVLPRDSFQETQY
TRBV9	TRBJ2-3	ASSGWGGDTQY
TRBV5-6	TRBJ2-4	ASSLRGSGNIQY
TRBV28	TRBJ1-1	ASSTRTGNTEAF
TRBV29-1	TRBJ1-3	SVGGQGNTIY
TRBV2	TRBJ1-4	ASRRGGEKLF
TRBV7-9	TRBJ1-1	ASRQTPNTEAF
TRBV19	TRBJ1-2	ASRPGNLYGYT